This entry lists 23 T cell receptor beta chains sequenced from one sample in a study of blood T cell repertoires in COVID-19 (TCRdb year 2020). The receptor library was made with the immunoSEQ multiplex PCR assay. TCRdb carries this immuneACCESS record with in-frame sequences only. Its versions omit some clonotypes, under half of them owing to an unresolved V gene in the studies checked, with the rest unexplained. For this sample there are 450,000 or so clones; about nine tenths appear just once. Clones ranked in the top ten supply about 0.6% of the sample. The source material was PBMCs or T cells enriched from blood (not recorded which). All receptors derive from a young man who had recovered from COVID-19.

This clone occurred once. This chain uses TRBV29-1 with TRBJ1-2; D is perhaps TRBD1 (5 bases). Germline assignment: CDR1 SQVTM and CDR2 ANQGSEA. CDR3 length: 14 residues. With 1 base removed from V and 2 bases from J, the gap between germline ends came to 11 bases. The CDR3 spells CSVEGTGPNYGYTF. The CDR3 nucleotides read TGCAGCGTTGAAGGCACAGGTCCAAACTATGGCTACACCTTC.

The chain combines TRBV25-1 with TRBJ1-2, with 7 bases identical to TRBD1. Germline V gene lookup returns CDR1 MGHDK and CDR2 SYGVNS. This CDR3 has 13 residues. J gave up 8 bases and V 3 bases, and 6 bases lay outside the gene matches. CDR3 sequence reads: CASSDEGAGGYTF. CDR3 coding DNA: TGTGCCAGCAGTGACGAGGGGGCAGGGGGCTACACCTTC.

This CDR3 reads CASSVGLAGYTF. The CDR3 nucleotides are TGTGCCAGCAGTGTGGGCCTTGCGGGCTACACCTTC. V usage is TRBV2 and J usage is TRBJ1-2; D uncertain. V gave up 4 bases and J gave up 8 bases, with 11 bases separating them. CDR1 is SNHLY, CDR2 FYNNEI, per germline. The CDR3 has 12 amino acids.

The CDR3 bases are TGTGCCAGCAGCTTACTCACCGGGACAACTTACGAGCAGTACTTC. Protein sequence: CASSLLTGTTYEQYF. The chain joins TRBV11-1 to TRBJ2-7; D perhaps matches TRBD1 (6 bases). Per the germline V gene, CDR1 is SGHAT and CDR2 is FQDESV (reference sequence). V lost 2 bases and J lost 4, with 15 bases in between. This CDR3 spans 15 amino acids.

The CDR3 DNA reads as TGTGCCAGCAGCTTAGATCGGAGTTCACCCCTCCACTTT. Its protein product is CASSLDRSSPLHF. V is TRBV11-2 and J is TRBJ1-6; D is uncertain. The CDR3 length is 13 residues. Germline V CDR1 and CDR2: SGHAT, FQNNGV. Trimming shortened V by 0 bases and J by 9 bases, and 6 bases separated the two germline ends. Full variable domain (missing parts from reference TRBV11-2 and TRBJ1-6): EAGVAQSPRYKIIEKRQSVAFWCNPISGHATLYWYQQILGQGPKLLIQFQNNGVVDDSQLPKDRFSAERLKGVDSTLKIQPAKLEDSAVYLCASSLDRSSPLHFGNGTRLTVT.

This chain uses TRBV7-8 with TRBJ1-1, with a possible D match to TRBD1 (6 bases). This CDR3 is 15 amino acids long. V was cut by 3 bases and J by 1 base, with 12 bases left in between. The germline gives CDR1 SGHVS, CDR2 FQNEAQ. The CDR3 region has the DNA TGTGCCAGCAGCTTGCCCGGGACACAGAACACTGAAGCTTTCTTT. The encoded protein is CASSLPGTQNTEAFF.

This rearrangement joins TRBV5-6 to TRBJ2-7; D possibly corresponds to TRBD2 (6 bases). Trimming removed 0 bases at V and 2 bases at J, with 12 bases between. The length of the CDR3 is 15 residues. CDR1 is SGHDT, CDR2 YYEEEE, per germline. This CDR3 reads CASSLAGGSTYEQYF. Here the CDR3 DNA reads TGTGCCAGCAGCTTGGCCGGAGGGAGCACCTACGAGCAGTACTTC.

This chain uses TRBV30 with TRBJ1-4, with D maybe TRBD1 (5 bases). The ends were cut back, 4 bases at V and 8 bases at J, with 11 bases in the middle. The CDR3 totals 12 residues. Germline loops: CDR1 GTSNPN, CDR2 SVGIG (reference sequence). Here the CDR3 DNA reads TGTGCCTGGACAGGGCAAGAAGAAAAACTGTTTTTT. This encodes CAWTGQEEKLFF.

This clone came up once. J is TRBJ1-6 and V is TRBV7-9; possible D gene TRBD1, 6 bases. Germline V gene data show CDR1 as SEHNR and CDR2 as FQNEAQ (reference sequence). The CDR3 extends over 15 amino acids. Trimming took 4 bases from V and 14 from J, leaving 21 bases between them. DNA for the CDR3: TGTGCCAGCAGCTCGCGGACAGAAGACATGGTGGCCCTCCACTTT. Protein sequence: CASSSRTEDMVALHF. The full variable domain, with the rest looked up from reference TRBV7-9 and TRBJ1-6, is DTGVSQNPRHKITKRGQNVTFRCDPISEHNRLYWYRQTLGQGPEFLTYFQNEAQLEKSRLLSDRFSAERPKGSFSTLEIQRTEQGDSAMYLCASSSRTEDMVALHFGNGTRLTVT.

This chain joins TRBV6-5 and TRBJ1-5, with D perhaps TRBD1 (6 bases). Trimming removed 6 bases at V and 6 bases at J, with 18 bases between. The CDR3 consists of 15 residues. CDR1 is MNHEY, CDR2 SVGAGI, per germline. DNA of the CDR3: TGTGCCAGCAGGGCGGATCAGGGGTATTCTCAGCCCCAGCATTTT. Encoded protein: CASRADQGYSQPQHF.

The chain employs TRBV2 and TRBJ1-2; D is unclear. V lost 3 bases to trimming and J lost 6 bases, with 17 bases between them. Germline V gene data show CDR1 as SNHLY and CDR2 as FYNNEI. This CDR3 comprises 15 residues. Here the CDR3 reads CASSDPGEGMDGYTF. CDR3 bases: TGTGCCAGCAGTGACCCCGGGGAGGGAATGGATGGCTACACCTTC.

The J gene is TRBJ1-1, the V gene TRBV29-1; D unclear. Germline CDR1 SQVTM, CDR2 ANQGSEA. Trimming took off 4 bases at V and 0 bases at J, with 15 bases between the two ends. CDR3 size: 15 residues. The CDR3 reads CSVAINARMNTEAFF. The CDR3 coding sequence is TGCAGCGTTGCGATTAACGCGAGGATGAACACTGAAGCTTTCTTT.

As concerns this clone: The sample has other DNA sequences that encode this CDR3 too. The gene calls are TRBV5-1 and TRBJ1-6; 8 bases map to TRBD1. The trim removed 2 bases at V and 7 bases at J, leaving 2 bases unmatched. CDR3 length: 14 amino acids. Germline V gene data show CDR1 as SGHRS and CDR2 as YFSETQ. CDR3 sequence reads: CASSLGQGNSPLHF. The CDR3 nucleotides are TGCGCCAGCAGCTTAGGACAGGGCAATTCACCCCTCCACTTT. The full variable domain, rest sourced from reference TRBV5-1 and TRBJ1-6, is KAGVTQTPRYLIKTRGQQVTLSCSPISGHRSVSWYQQTPGQGLQFLFEYFSETQRNKGNFPGRFSGRQFSNSRSEMNVSTLELGDSALYLCASSLGQGNSPLHFGNGTRLTVT.

The rearrangement joins TRBV19 to TRBJ1-1, with TRBD1 matching over 8 bases. The CDR3 consists of 12 residues. Germline V gives CDR1 LNHDA, CDR2 SQIVND (reference sequence). The V and J ends lost 3 bases and 11 bases, in that order; junction bases with no gene match: 5. CDR3 sequence: CASSIRQGFAFF. CDR3 bases: TGTGCCAGTAGTATCCGACAGGGGTTTGCTTTCTTT. Full variable domain (outside the CDR3, taken from reference TRBV19 and TRBJ1-1): DGGITQSPKYLFRKEGQNVTLSCEQNLNHDAMYWYRQDPGQGLRLIYYSQIVNDFQKGDIAEGYSVSREKKESFPLTVTSAQKNPTAFYLCASSIRQGFAFFGQGTRLTVV.

The chain employs TRBV28 and TRBJ1-3; 8 bases match TRBD1. CDR1 MDHEN and CDR2 SYDVKM come from the germline V gene. With 7 bases clipped from V and 4 bases from J, the junction kept 18 bases outside the gene matches. CDR3 length: 18 amino acids. The chain's CDR3 is CASNNPQGAVYWGNTIYF. The DNA for the CDR3 is TGTGCCAGCAACAACCCTCAGGGGGCGGTCTATTGGGGAAACACCATATATTTT.

The chain recombines TRBV4-1 with TRBJ1-1; D remains unclear. Trimming pared 4 bases from V and 5 bases from J, leaving 20 bases between. Germline-derived CDR1 and CDR2 are MGHRA and YSYEKL. The CDR3 has 16 amino acids. The CDR3 coding sequence is TGCGCCAGCAGCCCCCCATGGCAGAGGGCGAGGACTGAAGCTTTCTTT. Translated: CASSPPWQRARTEAFF.

This clone turned up a few times. The chain joins TRBV25-1 to TRBJ2-5; tentatively, D is TRBD2 (5 bases). This CDR3 is 14 amino acids long. The germline V gene encodes CDR1 MGHDK and CDR2 SYGVNS. With 2 bases removed from V and 5 bases from J, the gap between germline ends came to 12 bases. CDR3 protein: CASSEKGVGETQYF. CDR3 bases: TGTGCCAGCAGTGAAAAGGGAGTGGGGGAGACCCAGTACTTC. The full variable domain, rest sourced from reference TRBV25-1 and TRBJ2-5, is EADIYQTPRYLVIGTGKKITLECSQTMGHDKMYWYQQDPGMELHLIHYSYGVNSTEKGDLSSESTVSRIRTEHFPLTLESARPSHTSQYLCASSEKGVGETQYFGPGTRLLVL.

The genes are TRBV2 and TRBJ1-4; 9 bases map to TRBD1. The J segment lost 6 bases and the V segment lost 3 bases, leaving 2 bases of the junction unmatched. Per the germline V gene, CDR1 is SNHLY and CDR2 is FYNNEI. CDR3 length: 14 amino acids. DNA of the CDR3: TGTGCCAGCAGTGAGACAGGGGGAGATGAAAAACTGTTTTTT. Residues: CASSETGGDEKLFF. Using reference TRBV2 and TRBJ1-4 for the parts outside the CDR3, the full variable domain is EPEVTQTPSHQVTQMGQEVILRCVPISNHLYFYWYRQILGQKVEFLVSFYNNEISEKSEIFDDQFSVERPDGSNFTLKIRSTKLEDSAMYFCASSETGGDEKLFFGSGTQLSVL.

This clone was picked up a small number of times. The V gene is TRBV3-1 (or the pseudogene TRBV3-2), the J gene TRBJ1-1, with D unclear. Trimming cost V 3 bases and J 1 base, with 6 bases left between them. Germline V gene lookup returns CDR1 LGHDT and CDR2 YNNKEL (reference sequence). CDR3 length equals 13 residues. DNA for the CDR3: TGTGCCAGCAGCCACGGGAAGAACACTGAAGCTTTCTTT. This encodes CASSHGKNTEAFF.

The V and J genes are TRBV7-3 and TRBJ2-3, with TRBD2 as a possible D gene (5 bases). The germline V and J ends were trimmed by 1 base and 8 bases, with 16 bases remaining between them. The CDR3 is 15 residues long. CDR1 and CDR2 from the germline V gene are SGHTA and FQGTGA. CDR3 region: CASSLRRAGSSTQYF. CDR3 in DNA: TGTGCCAGCAGCTTAAGGCGGGCTGGGAGCTCTACGCAGTATTTT.

The rearrangement uses TRBV7-8 and TRBJ1-5; possible D gene TRBD1, 6 bases. V lost 5 bases to trimming and J lost 4 bases, with 12 bases between them. In germline, CDR1 is SGHVS, CDR2 FQNEAQ. This CDR3 comprises 14 residues. CDR3 nucleotide sequence: TGTGCCAGCAGCAAGGACAGCTTAAATCAGCCCCAGCATTTT. This translates into CASSKDSLNQPQHF. The full variable domain, its missing parts supplied by reference TRBV7-8 and TRBJ1-5, is GAGVSQSPRYKVAKRGQDVALRCDPISGHVSLFWYQQALGQGPEFLTYFQNEAQLDKSGLPSDRFFAERPEGSVSTLKIQRTQQEDSAVYLCASSKDSLNQPQHFGDGTRLSIL.

This CDR3 reads CASGTRYTNYGYTF. For the CDR3, the DNA is TGTGCCAGTGGAACGAGGTACACTAACTATGGCTACACCTTC. The chain carries TRBV19 and TRBJ1-2; D is undetermined. The CDR3 contains 14 residues. Trimming removed 8 bases from V and 0 bases from J, with 13 bases in between. Germline CDR1 is LNHDA and CDR2 is SQIVND (reference sequence).

This sequence joins TRBV9 and TRBJ1-5; D unresolved. The V gene lost 2 bases and the J gene lost 3 bases, with 12 bases spanning the gap. This CDR3 spans 15 amino acids. Germline CDR1 SGDLS, CDR2 YYNGEE. This CDR3 is CASSVEGNPNQPQHF. In nucleotides, the CDR3 is TGTGCCAGCAGCGTTGAGGGAAACCCCAATCAGCCCCAGCATTTT.